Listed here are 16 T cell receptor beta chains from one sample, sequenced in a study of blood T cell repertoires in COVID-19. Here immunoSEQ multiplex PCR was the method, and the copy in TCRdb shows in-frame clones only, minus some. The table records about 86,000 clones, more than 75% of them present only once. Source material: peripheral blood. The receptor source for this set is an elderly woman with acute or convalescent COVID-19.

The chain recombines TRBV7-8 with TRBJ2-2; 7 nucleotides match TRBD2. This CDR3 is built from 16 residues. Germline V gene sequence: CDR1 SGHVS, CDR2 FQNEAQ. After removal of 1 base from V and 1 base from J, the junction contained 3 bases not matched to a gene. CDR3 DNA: TGTGCCAGCAGCTTAGATTCTAGCGGGAACACCGGGGAGCTGTTTTTT. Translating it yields CASSLDSSGNTGELFF.

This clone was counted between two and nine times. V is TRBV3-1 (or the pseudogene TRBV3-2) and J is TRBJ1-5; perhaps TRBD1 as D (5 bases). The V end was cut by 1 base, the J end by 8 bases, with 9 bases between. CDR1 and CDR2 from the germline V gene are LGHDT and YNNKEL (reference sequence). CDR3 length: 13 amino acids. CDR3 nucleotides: TGTGCCAGCAGCCAAGGGTCCAGGGAGCCCCAGCATTTT. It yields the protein CASSQGSREPQHF.

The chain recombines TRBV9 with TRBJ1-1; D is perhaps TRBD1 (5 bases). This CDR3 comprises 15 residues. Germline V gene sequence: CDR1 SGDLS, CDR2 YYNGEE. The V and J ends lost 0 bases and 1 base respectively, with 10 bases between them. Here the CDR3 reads CASSVDTGPNTEAFF. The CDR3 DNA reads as TGTGCCAGCAGCGTAGATACAGGTCCGAACACTGAAGCTTTCTTT.

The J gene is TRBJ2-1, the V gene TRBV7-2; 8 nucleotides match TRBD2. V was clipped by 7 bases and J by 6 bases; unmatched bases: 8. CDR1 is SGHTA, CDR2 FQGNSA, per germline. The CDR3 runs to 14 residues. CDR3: CASTSRLAGNEQFF. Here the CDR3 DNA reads TGTGCCAGCACCTCTCGGCTAGCGGGCAATGAGCAGTTCTTC.

CDR3 sequence (DNA): TGTGCCAGCAGCCCCAGAACCGTCAACACTGAAGCTTTCTTT. Its translation: CASSPRTVNTEAFF. This chain uses TRBV6-5 with TRBJ1-1; no definite D call. From germline, CDR1 is MNHEY and CDR2 SVGAGI. The CDR3 sequence is 14 residues long. Trimming took off 6 bases at V and 2 bases at J, with 13 bases between the two ends.

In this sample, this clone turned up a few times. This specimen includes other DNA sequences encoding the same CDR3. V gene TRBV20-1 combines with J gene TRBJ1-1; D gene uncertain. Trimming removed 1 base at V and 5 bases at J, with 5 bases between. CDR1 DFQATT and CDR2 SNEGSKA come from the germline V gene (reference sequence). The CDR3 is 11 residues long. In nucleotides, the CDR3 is TGCAGTGCTAGAGGAGGGACTGAAGCTTTCTTT. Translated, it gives CSARGGTEAFF.

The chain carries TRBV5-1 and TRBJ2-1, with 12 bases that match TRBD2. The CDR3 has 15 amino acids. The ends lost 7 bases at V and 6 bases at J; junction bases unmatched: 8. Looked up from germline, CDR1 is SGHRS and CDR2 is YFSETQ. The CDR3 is CASSQTSGSFNEQFF. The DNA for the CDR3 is TGCGCCAGCTCACAGACTAGCGGGAGTTTCAATGAGCAGTTCTTC.

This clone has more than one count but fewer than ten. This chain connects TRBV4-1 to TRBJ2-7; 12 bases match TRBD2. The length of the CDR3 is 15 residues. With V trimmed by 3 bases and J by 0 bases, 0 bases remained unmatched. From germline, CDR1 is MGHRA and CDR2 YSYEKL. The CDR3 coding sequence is TGCGCCAGCAGCCAGACTAGCGGGAGCTCCTACGAGCAGTACTTC. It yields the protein CASSQTSGSSYEQYF.

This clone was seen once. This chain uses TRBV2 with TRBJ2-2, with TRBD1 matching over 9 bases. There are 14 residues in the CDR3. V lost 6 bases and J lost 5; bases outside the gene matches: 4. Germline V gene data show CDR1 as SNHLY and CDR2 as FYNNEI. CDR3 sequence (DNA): TGTGCCAGCAGACGGACAGGGGTTACCGGGGAGCTGTTTTTT. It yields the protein CASRRTGVTGELFF.

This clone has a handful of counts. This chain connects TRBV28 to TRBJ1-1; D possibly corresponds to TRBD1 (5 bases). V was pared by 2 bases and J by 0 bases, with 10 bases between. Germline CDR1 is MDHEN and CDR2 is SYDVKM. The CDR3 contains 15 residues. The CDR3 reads CASSLQGTMNTEAFF. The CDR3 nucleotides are TGTGCCAGCAGTTTACAGGGTACCATGAACACTGAAGCTTTCTTT.

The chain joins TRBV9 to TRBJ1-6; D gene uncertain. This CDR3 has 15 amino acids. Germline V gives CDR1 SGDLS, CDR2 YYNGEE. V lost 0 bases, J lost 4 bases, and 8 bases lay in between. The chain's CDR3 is CASSVDQAYNSPLHF. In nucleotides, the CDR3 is TGTGCCAGCAGCGTAGACCAGGCTTATAATTCACCCCTCCACTTT.

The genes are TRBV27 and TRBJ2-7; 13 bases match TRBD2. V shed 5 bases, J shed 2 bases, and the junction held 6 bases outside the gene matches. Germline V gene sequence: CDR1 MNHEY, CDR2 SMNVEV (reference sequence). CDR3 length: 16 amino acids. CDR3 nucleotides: TGTGCCAGCAGTCCCCGCGGACTAGCGGGGGCCTACGAGCAGTACTTC. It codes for CASSPRGLAGAYEQYF.

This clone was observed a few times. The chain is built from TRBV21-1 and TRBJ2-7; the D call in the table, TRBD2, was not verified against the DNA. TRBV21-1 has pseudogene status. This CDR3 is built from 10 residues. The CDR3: CASSTRGQYF. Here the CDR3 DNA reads TGTGCCAGCAGCACTCGCGGGCAGTACTTC.

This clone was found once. CDR3: CASSLMGQGIYNEQFF. CDR3 sequence (DNA): TGTGCCAGCAGCCTAATGGGACAGGGGATATACAATGAGCAGTTCTTC. The chain recombines TRBV7-3 with TRBJ2-1; TRBD1 matches at 10 bases. Germline V gene data show CDR1 as SGHTA and CDR2 as FQGTGA. The junction had 8 bases not matched to a gene; V was cut back by 5 bases and J by 4 bases. This CDR3 has 16 amino acids.

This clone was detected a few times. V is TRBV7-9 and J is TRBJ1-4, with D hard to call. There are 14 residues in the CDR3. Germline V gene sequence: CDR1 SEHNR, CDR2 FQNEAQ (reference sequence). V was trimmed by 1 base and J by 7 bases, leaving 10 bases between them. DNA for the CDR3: TGTGCCAGCAGCTTAGACAGCTTCGGTGAAAAACTGTTTTTT. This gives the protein CASSLDSFGEKLFF. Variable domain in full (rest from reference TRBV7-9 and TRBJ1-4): DTGVSQNPRHKITKRGQNVTFRCDPISEHNRLYWYRQTLGQGPEFLTYFQNEAQLEKSRLLSDRFSAERPKGSFSTLEIQRTEQGDSAMYLCASSLDSFGEKLFFGSGTQLSVL.

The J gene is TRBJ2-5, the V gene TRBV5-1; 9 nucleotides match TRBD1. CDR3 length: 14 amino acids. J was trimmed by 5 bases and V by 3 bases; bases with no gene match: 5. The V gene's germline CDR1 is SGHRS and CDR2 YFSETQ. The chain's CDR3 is CASSWGTGRETQYF. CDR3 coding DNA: TGCGCCAGCAGCTGGGGGACAGGGAGGGAGACCCAGTACTTC. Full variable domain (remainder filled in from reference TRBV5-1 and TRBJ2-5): KAGVTQTPRYLIKTRGQQVTLSCSPISGHRSVSWYQQTPGQGLQFLFEYFSETQRNKGNFPGRFSGRQFSNSRSEMNVSTLELGDSALYLCASSWGTGRETQYFGPGTRLLVL.